Presented here are 15 T cell receptor beta chains from one specimen sequenced in a study of CD8 T cells in Susac syndrome. Random hexamers were used to reverse transcribe 0.5 to 1 ug of RNA. MiXCR was run by TCRdb on the immunoSEQ multiplex PCR reads, yielding one entry per CDR3 protein. The sample carries 50,000 or so distinct CDR3 sequences, 93% recorded once. Sequencing was done on a sample of CD8+ T cells from PBMCs. The receptor set was obtained from a human donor with multiple sclerosis.

The V and J genes are TRBV7-3 and TRBJ1-1; 8 nucleotides align to TRBD1. Germline V gives CDR1 SGHTA, CDR2 FQGTGA. The CDR3 length is 15 residues. Trimming cost V 5 bases and J 1 base; bases outside gene matches: 6. The CDR3 spells CASSLPTGENTEAFF. DNA for the CDR3: TGTGCCAGCAGCCTACCGACAGGGGAGAACACTGAAGCTTTCTTT.

This clonotype was detected only once. The rearrangement links TRBV30 to TRBJ2-6, with a possible D match to TRBD1 (5 bases). This CDR3 region has 15 residues. Germline V gene lookup returns CDR1 GTSNPN and CDR2 SVGIG (reference sequence). V was clipped by 3 bases and J by 1 base, with 10 bases between them. CDR3 nucleotide sequence: TGTGCCTGGAGCGCCAGGGCGTCTGGGGCCAACGTCCTGACTTTC. It translates to CAWSARASGANVLTF.

The J gene is TRBJ2-7, the V gene TRBV28, with D tentatively TRBD1 (6 bases). Trimming left V 6 bases short and J 6 bases short, with 21 bases between. The CDR3 is 15 residues long. CDR1 and CDR2 from the germline V gene are MDHEN and SYDVKM. CDR3 region: CASSLWGQWILEQYF. The CDR3 nucleotides read TGTGCCAGCAGCCTGTGGGGACAATGGATCCTCGAGCAGTACTTC.

The chain couples TRBV12-3 or TRBV12-4 to TRBJ1-1; D not certain. V gave up 2 bases and J gave up 4 bases, with 8 bases separating them. The CDR3 length is 13 residues. CDR3 bases: TGTGCCAGCAGTTTATGGTCCTCCACTGAAGCTTTCTTT. Translation gives CASSLWSSTEAFF.

J is TRBJ1-5 and V is TRBV27; 10 bases agree with TRBD1. The V segment lost 5 bases and the J segment 7 bases; nucleotides outside the gene matches: 5. Looked up from germline, CDR1 is MNHEY and CDR2 is SMNVEV (reference sequence). This CDR3 region has 14 residues. Here the CDR3 DNA reads TGTGCCAGCAGTCTGGGACAGGGGACCCAGCCCCAGCATTTT. It encodes CASSLGQGTQPQHF.

The chain has TRBV7-9 and TRBJ1-6; tentative D call: TRBD1 (5 bases). This CDR3 comprises 12 residues. Trimming removed 11 bases at V and 6 bases at J, with 11 bases between. Germline loops: CDR1 SEHNR, CDR2 FQNEAQ (reference sequence). The CDR3 loop reads CAVGDPNSPLHF. CDR3 bases: TGTGCCGTGGGGGACCCTAATTCACCCCTCCACTTT. Drawing the rest from reference TRBV7-9 and TRBJ1-6, the complete variable domain is DTGVSQNPRHKITKRGQNVTFRCDPISEHNRLYWYRQTLGQGPEFLTYFQNEAQLEKSRLLSDRFSAERPKGSFSTLEIQRTEQGDSAMYLCAVGDPNSPLHFGNGTRLTVT.

This clonotype appeared a few times. This rearrangement joins TRBV7-9 to TRBJ1-1; TRBD1 matches at 7 bases. Per germline, CDR1 SEHNR and CDR2 FQNEAQ (reference sequence). The CDR3 runs to 12 residues. V was clipped by 4 bases and J by 5 bases; unmatched bases: 1. This CDR3 is CASSSRGTEAFF. Here the CDR3 DNA reads TGTGCCAGCAGCTCCAGGGGGACTGAAGCTTTCTTT. The variable domain in full, completed from reference TRBV7-9 and TRBJ1-1, reads DTGVSQNPRHKITKRGQNVTFRCDPISEHNRLYWYRQTLGQGPEFLTYFQNEAQLEKSRLLSDRFSAERPKGSFSTLEIQRTEQGDSAMYLCASSSRGTEAFFGQGTRLTVV.

The J gene is TRBJ2-5, the V gene TRBV7-9; 11 nucleotides line up with TRBD2. The trim removed 1 base at V and 2 bases at J, leaving 6 bases unmatched. The CDR3 is made up of 17 amino acids. CDR1 is SEHNR, CDR2 FQNEAQ, per germline (reference sequence). CDR3 sequence reads: CASSLGGGLADQETQYF. The CDR3 DNA is TGTGCCAGCAGCTTAGGGGGGGGACTAGCGGATCAAGAGACCCAGTACTTC.

The chain employs TRBV7-9 and TRBJ2-7; possibly TRBD1 for D (6 bases). The CDR3 contains 14 residues. CDR1 and CDR2 from the germline V gene are SEHNR and FQNEAQ (reference sequence). The V end was cut by 4 bases, the J end by 3 bases, with 13 bases between. The CDR3 bases are TGTGCCAGCAGCTACCAGGGGTCCCTCTACGAGCAGTACTTC. Amino acids: CASSYQGSLYEQYF.

The chain is built from TRBV19 and TRBJ1-2; 9 positions match TRBD1. The trim removed 7 bases at V and 6 bases at J, leaving 15 bases unmatched. The CDR3 covers 16 residues. Germline V CDR1 and CDR2: LNHDA, SQIVND (reference sequence). CDR3 in amino acids: CASKPGTGFLLDGYTF. The CDR3 nucleotides are TGTGCCAGTAAACCGGGGACAGGGTTTTTATTGGATGGCTACACCTTC.

The chain has TRBV4-3 and TRBJ2-1, with 9 bases aligning to TRBD2. V was clipped by 1 base and J by 4 bases; unmatched bases: 2. Germline CDR1 is LGHNA and CDR2 is YSLEER. This CDR3 is 15 amino acids long. CDR3 region: CASSQGTSVYNEQFF. The CDR3 DNA is TGCGCCAGCAGCCAAGGGACTAGCGTGTACAATGAGCAGTTCTTC.

The CDR3 sequence is CASSEALGLAGDSSTDTQYF. CDR3 sequence (DNA): TGTGCCAGCAGTGAAGCGCTTGGTCTAGCGGGAGATTCTAGCACAGATACGCAGTATTTT. The rearrangement links TRBV2 to TRBJ2-3; 10 bases align to TRBD2. This CDR3 is built from 20 residues. Per germline, CDR1 SNHLY and CDR2 FYNNEI. The V segment lost 0 bases and the J segment 0 bases; nucleotides outside the gene matches: 12.

CDR3 sequence (DNA): TGTGCCAGCAGTTTCTCCGGGGTGGAACTGTTTTTT. Translating it yields CASSFSGVELFF. The chain links TRBV6-6 to TRBJ1-4; D is ambiguous. The germline V and J ends were trimmed by 4 bases and 12 bases, with 12 bases remaining between them. Germline V gene data show CDR1 as MNHNY and CDR2 as SVGAGI (reference sequence). The length of the CDR3 is 12 residues.

The chain recombines TRBV4-2 with TRBJ2-1, with D possibly TRBD1 on 5 matching bases. CDR1 and CDR2 from the germline V gene are LGHNA and YNFKEQ. CDR3 size: 16 residues. The germline V and J ends were trimmed by 0 bases and 4 bases, with 13 bases remaining between them. The CDR3 bases are TGTGCCAGCAGCCAAGATCCCGCAGGGCGTTACAATGAGCAGTTCTTC. Translated, it gives CASSQDPAGRYNEQFF.

J is TRBJ1-1 and V is TRBV9, with a possible D match to TRBD1 (5 bases). Germline V lookup: CDR1 SGDLS, CDR2 YYNGEE. V lost 2 bases and J 0 bases, leaving 14 bases between the germline ends. CDR3 length: 16 amino acids. This CDR3 reads CASSVRQSDLNTEAFF. The CDR3 DNA is TGTGCCAGCAGCGTTAGACAGAGCGACCTGAACACTGAAGCTTTCTTT.